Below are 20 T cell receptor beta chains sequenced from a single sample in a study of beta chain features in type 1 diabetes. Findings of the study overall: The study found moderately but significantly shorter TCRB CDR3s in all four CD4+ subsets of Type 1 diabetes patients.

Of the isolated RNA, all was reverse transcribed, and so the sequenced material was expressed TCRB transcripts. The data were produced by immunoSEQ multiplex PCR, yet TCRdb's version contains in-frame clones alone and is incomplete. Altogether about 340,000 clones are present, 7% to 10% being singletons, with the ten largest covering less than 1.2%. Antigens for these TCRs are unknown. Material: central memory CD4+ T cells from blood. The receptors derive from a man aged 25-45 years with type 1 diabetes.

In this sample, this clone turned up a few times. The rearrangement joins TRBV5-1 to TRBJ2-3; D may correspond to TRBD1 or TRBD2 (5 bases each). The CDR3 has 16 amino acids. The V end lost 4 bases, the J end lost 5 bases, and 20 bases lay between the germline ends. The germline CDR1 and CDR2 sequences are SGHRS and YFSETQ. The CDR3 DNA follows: TGCGCCAGCAGCCCCCAGTGGGTCGGGGCGAGAGATACGCAGTATTTT. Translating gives CASSPQWVGARDTQYF.

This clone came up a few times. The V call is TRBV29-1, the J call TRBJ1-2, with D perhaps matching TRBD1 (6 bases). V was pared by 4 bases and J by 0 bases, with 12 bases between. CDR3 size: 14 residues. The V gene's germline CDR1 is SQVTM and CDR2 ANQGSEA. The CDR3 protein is CSVVRTDTNYGYTF. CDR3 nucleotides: TGCAGCGTTGTACGGACAGACACTAACTATGGCTACACCTTC. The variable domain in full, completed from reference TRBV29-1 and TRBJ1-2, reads SAVISQKPSRDICQRGTSLTIQCQVDSQVTMMFWYRQQPGQSLTLIATANQGSEATYESGFVIDKFPISRPNLTFSTLTVSNMSPEDSSIYLCSVVRTDTNYGYTFGSGTRLTVV.

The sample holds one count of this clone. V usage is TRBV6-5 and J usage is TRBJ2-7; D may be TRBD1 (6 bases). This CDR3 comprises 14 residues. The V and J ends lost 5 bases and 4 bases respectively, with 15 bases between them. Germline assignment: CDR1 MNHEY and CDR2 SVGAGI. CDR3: CASSKLGQTYEQYF. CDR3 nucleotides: TGTGCCAGCAGTAAGCTTGGACAGACGTACGAGCAGTACTTC.

CDR3 in amino acids: CASSFRREMNTEAFF. The CDR3 DNA sequence: TGTGCCAGCAGTTTTCGTAGGGAGATGAACACTGAAGCTTTCTTT. V is TRBV6-5 and J is TRBJ1-1; D remains ambiguous. CDR1 is MNHEY and CDR2 is SVGAGI in the germline V gene. Trimming removed 4 bases from V and 0 bases from J, with 12 bases in between. The CDR3 covers 15 residues.

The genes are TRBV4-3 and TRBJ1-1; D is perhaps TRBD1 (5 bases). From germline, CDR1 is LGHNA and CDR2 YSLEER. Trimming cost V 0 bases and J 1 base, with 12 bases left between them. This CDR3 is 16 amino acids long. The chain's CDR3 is CASSQDPGHSNTEAFF. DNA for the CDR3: TGCGCCAGCAGCCAAGATCCAGGACACTCGAACACTGAAGCTTTCTTT.

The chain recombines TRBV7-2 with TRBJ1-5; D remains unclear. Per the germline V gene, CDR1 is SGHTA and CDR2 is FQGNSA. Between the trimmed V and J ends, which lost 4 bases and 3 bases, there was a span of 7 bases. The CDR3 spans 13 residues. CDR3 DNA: TGTGCCAGCAGCTCGGGGTTCAATCAGCCCCAGCATTTT. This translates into CASSSGFNQPQHF.

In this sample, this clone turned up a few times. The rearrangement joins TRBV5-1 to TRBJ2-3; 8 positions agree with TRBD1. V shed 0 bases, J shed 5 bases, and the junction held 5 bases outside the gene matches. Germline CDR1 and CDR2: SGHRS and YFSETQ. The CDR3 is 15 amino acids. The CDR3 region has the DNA TGCGCCAGCAGCTTGGACCAGGGGGCCGTAGATACGCAGTATTTT. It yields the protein CASSLDQGAVDTQYF.

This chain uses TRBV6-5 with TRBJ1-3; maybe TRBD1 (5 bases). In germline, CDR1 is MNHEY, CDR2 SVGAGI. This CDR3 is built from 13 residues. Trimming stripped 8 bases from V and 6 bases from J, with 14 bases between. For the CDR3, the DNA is TGTGCCAGCTACTCAGTAGGGACAAACACCATATATTTT. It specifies CASYSVGTNTIYF.

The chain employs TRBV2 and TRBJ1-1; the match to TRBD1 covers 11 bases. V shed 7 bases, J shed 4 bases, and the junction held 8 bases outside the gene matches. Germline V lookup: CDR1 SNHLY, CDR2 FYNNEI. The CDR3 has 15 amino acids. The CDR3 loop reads CASTSDRGPATEAFF. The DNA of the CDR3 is TGTGCCAGCACGTCGGACAGGGGGCCCGCCACTGAAGCTTTCTTT.

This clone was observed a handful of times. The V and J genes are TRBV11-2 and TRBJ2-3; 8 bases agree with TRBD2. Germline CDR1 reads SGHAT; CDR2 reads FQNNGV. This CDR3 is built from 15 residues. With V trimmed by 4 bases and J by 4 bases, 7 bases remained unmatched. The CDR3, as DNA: TGTGCCAGCAGCTCGGCCGGGACTAGTGCAGATACGCAGTATTTT. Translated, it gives CASSSAGTSADTQYF.

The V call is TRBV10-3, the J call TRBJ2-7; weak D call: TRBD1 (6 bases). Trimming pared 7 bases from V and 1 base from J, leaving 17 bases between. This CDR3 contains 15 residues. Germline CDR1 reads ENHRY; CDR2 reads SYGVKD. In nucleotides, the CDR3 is TGTGCCATCACCAAGGACAGTTTTAGATCCTACGAGCAGTACTTC. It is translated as CAITKDSFRSYEQYF.

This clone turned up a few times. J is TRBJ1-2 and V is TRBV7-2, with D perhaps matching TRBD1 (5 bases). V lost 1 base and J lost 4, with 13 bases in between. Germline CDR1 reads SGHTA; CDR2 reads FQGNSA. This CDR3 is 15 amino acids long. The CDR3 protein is CASSLEPGGTYGYTF. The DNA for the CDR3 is TGTGCCAGCAGCTTAGAACCGGGAGGGACCTATGGCTACACCTTC.

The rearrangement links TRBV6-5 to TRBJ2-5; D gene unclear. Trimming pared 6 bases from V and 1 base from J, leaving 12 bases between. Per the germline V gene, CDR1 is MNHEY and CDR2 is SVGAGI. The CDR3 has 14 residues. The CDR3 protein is CASSRTISQETQYF. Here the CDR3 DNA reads TGTGCCAGCAGCCGCACGATTTCCCAAGAGACCCAGTACTTC.

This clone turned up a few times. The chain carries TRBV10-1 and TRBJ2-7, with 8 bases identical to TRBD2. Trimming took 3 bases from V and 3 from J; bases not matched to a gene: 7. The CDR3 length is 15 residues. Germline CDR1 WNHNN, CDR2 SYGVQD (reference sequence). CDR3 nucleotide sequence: TGCGCCAGCAGTGAATCTAGCGGGCCCGGCTACGAGCAGTACTTC. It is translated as CASSESSGPGYEQYF.

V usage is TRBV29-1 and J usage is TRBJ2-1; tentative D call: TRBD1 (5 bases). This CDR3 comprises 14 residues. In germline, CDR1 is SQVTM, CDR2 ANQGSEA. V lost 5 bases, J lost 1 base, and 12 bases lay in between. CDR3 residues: CSVLGRESYNEQFF. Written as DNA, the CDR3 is TGCAGCGTTTTAGGCAGGGAATCCTACAATGAGCAGTTCTTC.

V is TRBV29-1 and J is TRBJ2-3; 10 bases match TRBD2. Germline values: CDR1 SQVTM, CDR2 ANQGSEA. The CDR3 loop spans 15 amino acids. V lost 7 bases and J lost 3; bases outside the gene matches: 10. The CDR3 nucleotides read TGCAGCGCAGCCTCTAGCGGGGGAGGTACAGATACGCAGTATTTT. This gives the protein CSAASSGGGTDTQYF.

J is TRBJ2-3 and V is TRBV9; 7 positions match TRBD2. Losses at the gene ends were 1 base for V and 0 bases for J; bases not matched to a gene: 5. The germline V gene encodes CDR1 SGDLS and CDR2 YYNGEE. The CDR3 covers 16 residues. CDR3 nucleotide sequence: TGTGCCAGCAGCGTATTGAAGCGGGGCAGCACAGATACGCAGTATTTT. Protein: CASSVLKRGSTDTQYF. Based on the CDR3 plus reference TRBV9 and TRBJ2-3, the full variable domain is DSGVTQTPKHLITATGQRVTLRCSPRSGDLSVYWYQQSLDQGLQFLIQYYNGEERAKGNILERFSAQQFPDLHSELNLSSLELGDSALYFCASSVLKRGSTDTQYFGPGTRLTVL.

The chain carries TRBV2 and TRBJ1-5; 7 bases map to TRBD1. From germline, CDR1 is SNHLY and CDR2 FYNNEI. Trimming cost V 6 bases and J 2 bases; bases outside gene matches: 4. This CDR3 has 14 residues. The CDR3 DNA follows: TGTGCCAGCAGCGGAGGACAGGGCAATCAGCCCCAGCATTTT. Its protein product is CASSGGQGNQPQHF.

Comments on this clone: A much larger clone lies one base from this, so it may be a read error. This CDR3 is CASSGTAGSPLHF. Here the CDR3 DNA reads TGTGCCAGCTCCGGGACAGCGGGATCACCCCTCCACTTT. The chain carries TRBV18 and TRBJ1-6; TRBD1 agrees at 7 bases. CDR1 is KGHSH and CDR2 is LQKENI in the germline V gene. The CDR3 sequence is 13 residues long. Trimming removed 6 bases from V and 10 bases from J; junction bases left unmatched: 6.

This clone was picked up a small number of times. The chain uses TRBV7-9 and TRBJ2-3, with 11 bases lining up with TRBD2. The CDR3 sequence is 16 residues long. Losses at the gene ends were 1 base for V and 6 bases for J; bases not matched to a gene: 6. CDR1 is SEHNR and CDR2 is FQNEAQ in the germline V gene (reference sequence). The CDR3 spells CASSLGLAGGLDTQYF. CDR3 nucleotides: TGTGCCAGCAGCTTAGGTCTAGCGGGGGGTTTGGATACGCAGTATTTT.